This T cell receptor beta chain originates from a study of cytomegalovirus exposure and HLA in healthy donors. Study results and caveats: In a later analysis, a missense DCLRE1C variant was linked to TCR beta V- and J-gene trimming. Cytomegalovirus association was assigned to about 150 TCR beta chains. DRB1 showed the most TCR associations and HLA-C the fewest in a later analysis, as rates varied by HLA locus. It was taken for granted in presence/absence analyses that sequencing depth across donors was roughly uniform.

Use of 60 Vbeta and 13 Jbeta primers characterized the PCR. Sequenced by immunoSEQ multiplex PCR; TCRdb stores in-frame clones only, minus some. This table has about 110,000 clones, approximately 80% appearing once. The V gene's germline CDR1 is SGHRS and CDR2 YFSETQ. This CDR3 is built from 13 residues. With 1 base removed from V and 0 bases from J, the gap between germline ends came to 3 bases. A remark on this clone: Its antigen remains unidentified. This same CDR3 is encoded by further DNA sequences in the sample.

V gene TRBV5-1 combines with J gene TRBJ2-3; D uncertain. This clonotype was obtained from a male donor in good health and CMV-seronegative. The sequencing input was PBMCs. The CDR3: CASSLSSTDTQYF. DNA for the CDR3: TGCGCCAGCAGCTTGTCTAGCACAGATACGCAGTATTTT.